This TCR beta chain was profiled in a study of blood T cell repertoires in COVID-19. This table comes from immunoSEQ multiplex PCR, and its TCRdb copy is limited to in-frame clones, with some not included. The table includes 450,000 to 500,000 clones, more than 85% detected once. The CDR3 consists of 12 residues. V dropped 3 bases and J dropped 10 bases, with 10 bases sitting between them. Sequencing used PBMCs or T cells enriched from blood (not recorded which). The chain links TRBV12-3 or TRBV12-4 to TRBJ1-3; TRBD1 might be the D (5 bases). This TCR was sampled from an older woman who had recovered from COVID-19. The CDR3 bases are TGTGCCAGCAGTTTTGGCAGGGCGACCATATATTTT. Protein product: CASSFGRATIYF.